This TCR beta chain was recorded in a study of shared clonotypes between healthy human individuals. Study-wide background: Per donor, CD8 memory used one plate, CD8 naive used two, CD4 memory used three and CD4 naive used three.

Findings of the study overall: Sequencing depth was predicted to influence how clonotypes are shared among donors. Non-shared clonotypes showed lower generation probabilities than clonotypes common to all four donors.

With regard to this clone: Its antigen remains unidentified.

The protocol was immunoSEQ multiplex PCR, while the TCRdb copy is restricted to in-frame clones and leaves out a portion. In the table there are about 2.1 million clones, approximately 92% of which are singletons. This CDR3 contains 18 residues. Germline CDR1 and CDR2: SGHDT and YYEEEE. J lost 4 bases, V lost 4 bases, and 13 bases had no gene match. CD45RO-negative, CCR7-positively selected cells formed the naive CD8 fraction, excluding terminally differentiated effector memory CD45RA+ cells. This clonotype originated in a man aged 18-30 years in good health. Some clones in this sample may be carry-over from other donors' samples. The specimen was naive CD8+ T cells from PBMCs. This chain connects TRBV5-6 to TRBJ2-2; 10 bases fit TRBD1. The CDR3 region has the DNA TGTGCCAGCAGCGCGGATACCGGGACAGGGGTCTTCACCGGGGAGCTGTTTTTT. This translates into CASSADTGTGVFTGELFF.